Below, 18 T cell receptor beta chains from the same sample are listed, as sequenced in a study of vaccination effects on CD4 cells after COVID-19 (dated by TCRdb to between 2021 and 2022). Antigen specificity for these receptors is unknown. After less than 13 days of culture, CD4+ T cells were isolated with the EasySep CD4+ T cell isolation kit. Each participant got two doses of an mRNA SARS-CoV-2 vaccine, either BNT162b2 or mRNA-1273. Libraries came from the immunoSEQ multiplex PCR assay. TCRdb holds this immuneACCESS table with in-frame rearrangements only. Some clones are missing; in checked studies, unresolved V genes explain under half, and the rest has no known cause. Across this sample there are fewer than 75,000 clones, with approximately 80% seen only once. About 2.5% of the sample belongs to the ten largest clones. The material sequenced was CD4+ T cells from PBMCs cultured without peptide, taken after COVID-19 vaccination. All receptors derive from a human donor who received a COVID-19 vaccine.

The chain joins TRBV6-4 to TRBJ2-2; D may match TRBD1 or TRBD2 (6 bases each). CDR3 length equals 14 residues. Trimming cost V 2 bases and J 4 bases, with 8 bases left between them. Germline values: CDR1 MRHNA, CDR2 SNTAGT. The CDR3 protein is CASSDEGGTGELFF. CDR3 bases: TGTGCCAGCAGTGACGAGGGGGGCACCGGGGAGCTGTTTTTT.

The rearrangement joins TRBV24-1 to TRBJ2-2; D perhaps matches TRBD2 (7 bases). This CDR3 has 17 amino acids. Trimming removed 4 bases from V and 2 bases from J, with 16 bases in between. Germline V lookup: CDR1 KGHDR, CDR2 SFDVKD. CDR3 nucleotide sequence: TGTGCCACCAGTGACCCCCTGGGGGGGGGCAACACCGGGGAGCTGTTTTTT. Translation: CATSDPLGGGNTGELFF.

The CDR3 DNA is TGTGCCAGCAGAAACCGGGGGTACATGGAGCAGTTCTTC. It codes for CASRNRGYMEQFF. V usage is TRBV12-3 or TRBV12-4 and J usage is TRBJ2-1; a possible D gene is TRBD2 (6 bases). The V gene lost 6 bases and the J gene lost 10 bases, with 16 bases spanning the gap. This CDR3 is 13 amino acids long.

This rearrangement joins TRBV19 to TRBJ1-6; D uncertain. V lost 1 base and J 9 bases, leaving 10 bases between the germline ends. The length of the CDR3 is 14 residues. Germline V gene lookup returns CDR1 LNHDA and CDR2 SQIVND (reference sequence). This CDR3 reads CASSIASYGSPLHF. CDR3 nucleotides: TGTGCCAGTAGTATAGCCTCTTATGGTTCACCCCTCCACTTT. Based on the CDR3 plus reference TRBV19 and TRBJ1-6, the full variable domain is DGGITQSPKYLFRKEGQNVTLSCEQNLNHDAMYWYRQDPGQGLRLIYYSQIVNDFQKGDIAEGYSVSREKKESFPLTVTSAQKNPTAFYLCASSIASYGSPLHFGNGTRLTVT.

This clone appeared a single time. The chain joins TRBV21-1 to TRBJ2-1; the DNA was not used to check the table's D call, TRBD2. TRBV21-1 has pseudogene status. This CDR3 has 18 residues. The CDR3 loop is CANLFSLAGGQRYNEQFF. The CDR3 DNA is TGTGCCAACTTATTCTCGCTAGCGGGGGGCCAAAGATACAATGAGCAGTTCTTC.

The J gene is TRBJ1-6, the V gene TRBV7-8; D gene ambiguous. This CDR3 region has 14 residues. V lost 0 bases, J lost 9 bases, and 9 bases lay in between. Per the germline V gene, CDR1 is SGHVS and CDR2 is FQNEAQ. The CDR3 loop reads CASSLALHGSPLHF. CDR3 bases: TGTGCCAGCAGCTTAGCGCTCCACGGTTCACCCCTCCACTTT. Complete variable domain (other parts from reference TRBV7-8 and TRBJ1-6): GAGVSQSPRYKVAKRGQDVALRCDPISGHVSLFWYQQALGQGPEFLTYFQNEAQLDKSGLPSDRFFAERPEGSVSTLKIQRTQQEDSAVYLCASSLALHGSPLHFGNGTRLTVT.

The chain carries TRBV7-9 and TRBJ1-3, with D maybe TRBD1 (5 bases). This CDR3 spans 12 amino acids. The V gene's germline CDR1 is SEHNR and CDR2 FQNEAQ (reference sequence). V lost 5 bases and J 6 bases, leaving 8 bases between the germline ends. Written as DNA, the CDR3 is TGTGCCAGCAGCCGGGGCCTAAACACCATATATTTT. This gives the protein CASSRGLNTIYF.

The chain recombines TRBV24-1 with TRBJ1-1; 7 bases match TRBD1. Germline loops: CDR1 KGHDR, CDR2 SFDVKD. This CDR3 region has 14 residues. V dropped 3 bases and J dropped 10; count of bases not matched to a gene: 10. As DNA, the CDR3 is TGTGCCACCAGTGATAGGACAGGCTCAGAGAGAGCTTTCTTT. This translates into CATSDRTGSERAFF.

The CDR3 DNA reads TGCGCCAGCAGCTTGAACGTGGCGGGGGGCACTAGGGGTGAGCAGTTCTTC. It translates to CASSLNVAGGTRGEQFF. The chain uses TRBV5-1 and TRBJ2-1; 8 bases fit TRBD2. The germline V gene encodes CDR1 SGHRS and CDR2 YFSETQ. The V gene end was trimmed by 1 base and the J gene end by 9 bases; junction bases not matched to a gene: 15. The CDR3 loop spans 17 amino acids.

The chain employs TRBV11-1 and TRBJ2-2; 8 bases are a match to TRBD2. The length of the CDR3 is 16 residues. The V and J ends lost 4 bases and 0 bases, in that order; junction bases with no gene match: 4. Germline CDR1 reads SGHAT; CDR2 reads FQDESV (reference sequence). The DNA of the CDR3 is TGTGCCAGCAGCTCCTCAGCGGGGGCGAACACCGGGGAGCTGTTTTTT. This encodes CASSSSAGANTGELFF.

CDR3 protein: CASRPSGTGTTGELFF. The CDR3 coding sequence is TGTGCCAGCAGACCGTCCGGGACAGGGACCACCGGGGAGCTGTTTTTT. The gene calls are TRBV7-9 and TRBJ2-2; 9 bases match TRBD1. V was clipped by 6 bases and J by 4 bases; unmatched bases: 9. Germline CDR1 reads SEHNR; CDR2 reads FQNEAQ (reference sequence). This CDR3 contains 16 residues. Drawing the rest from reference TRBV7-9 and TRBJ2-2, the complete variable domain is DTGVSQNPRHKITKRGQNVTFRCDPISEHNRLYWYRQTLGQGPEFLTYFQNEAQLEKSRLLSDRFSAERPKGSFSTLEIQRTEQGDSAMYLCASRPSGTGTTGELFFGEGSRLTVL.

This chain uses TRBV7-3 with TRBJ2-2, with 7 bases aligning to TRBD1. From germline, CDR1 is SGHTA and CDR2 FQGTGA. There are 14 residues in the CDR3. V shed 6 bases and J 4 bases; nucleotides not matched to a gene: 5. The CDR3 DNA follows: TGTGCCAGCAGAAACTCAGGGGGCACCGGGGAGCTGTTTTTT. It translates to CASRNSGGTGELFF. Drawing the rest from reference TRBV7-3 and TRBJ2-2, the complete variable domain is GAGVSQTPSNKVTEKGKYVELRCDPISGHTALYWYRQSLGQGPEFLIYFQGTGAADDSGLPNDRFFAVRPEGSVSTLKIQRTERGDSAVYLCASRNSGGTGELFFGEGSRLTVL.

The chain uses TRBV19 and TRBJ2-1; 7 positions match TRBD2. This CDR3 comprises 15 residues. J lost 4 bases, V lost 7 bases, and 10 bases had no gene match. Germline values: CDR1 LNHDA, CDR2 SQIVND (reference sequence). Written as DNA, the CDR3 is TGTGCCAGTATAAAGAGAGCGGGGCCATACAATGAGCAGTTCTTC. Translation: CASIKRAGPYNEQFF.

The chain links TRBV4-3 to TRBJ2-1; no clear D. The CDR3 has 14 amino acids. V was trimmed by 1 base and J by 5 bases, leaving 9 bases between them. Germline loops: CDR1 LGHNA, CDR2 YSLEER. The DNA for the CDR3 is TGCGCCAGCAGCCAAGTTTTGGTCCACAATGAGCAGTTCTTC. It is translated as CASSQVLVHNEQFF.

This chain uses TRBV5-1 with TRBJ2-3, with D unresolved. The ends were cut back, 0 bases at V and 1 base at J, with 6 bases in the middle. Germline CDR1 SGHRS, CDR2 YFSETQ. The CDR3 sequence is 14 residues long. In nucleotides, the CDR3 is TGCGCCAGCAGCTTGGGGTACGGCACAGATACGCAGTATTTT. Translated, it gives CASSLGYGTDTQYF.

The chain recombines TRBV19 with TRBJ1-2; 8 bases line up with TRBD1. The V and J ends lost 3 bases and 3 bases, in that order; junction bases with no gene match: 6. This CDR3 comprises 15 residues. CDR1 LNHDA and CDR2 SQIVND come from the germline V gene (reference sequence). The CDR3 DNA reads TGTGCCAGTAGTATCCGCGCAGGGGGCGACTATGGCTACACCTTC. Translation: CASSIRAGGDYGYTF.

For the CDR3, the DNA is TGTGCCAGCAGCCTAGGGACAGGGGGTATTCAGCCCCAGCATTTT. It yields the protein CASSLGTGGIQPQHF. The genes are TRBV7-9 and TRBJ1-5; 11 nucleotides agree with TRBD1. V shed 5 bases and J 6 bases; nucleotides not matched to a gene: 6. The CDR3 is 15 amino acids. CDR1 is SEHNR and CDR2 is FQNEAQ in the germline V gene (reference sequence).

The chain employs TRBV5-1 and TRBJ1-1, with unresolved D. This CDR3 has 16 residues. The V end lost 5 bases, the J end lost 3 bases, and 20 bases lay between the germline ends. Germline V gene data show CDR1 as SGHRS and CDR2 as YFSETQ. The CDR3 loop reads CASRFGGSVGDTEAFF. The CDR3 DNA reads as TGCGCCAGCAGGTTTGGAGGGTCGGTTGGGGACACTGAAGCTTTCTTT.